Following are 13 T cell receptor beta chains from one sample sequenced in a study of blood T cell repertoires in COVID-19. Sequencing used immunoSEQ multiplex PCR; TCRdb keeps in-frame clones, though not all of them. The sample lists about 110,000 clones, approximately 86% occurring once. Sequenced input: peripheral blood. These receptors were collected from a man aged 40-50 years with acute or convalescent COVID-19.

The V gene is TRBV30, the J gene TRBJ1-5; 7 positions match TRBD1. Germline V gene sequence: CDR1 GTSNPN, CDR2 SVGIG (reference sequence). The ends lost 2 bases at V and 2 bases at J; junction bases unmatched: 3. The CDR3 is 14 amino acids. As DNA, the CDR3 is TGTGCCTGGAGTACAACAGGGGGCAATCAGCCCCAGCATTTT. Residues: CAWSTTGGNQPQHF. Full variable domain (missing parts from reference TRBV30 and TRBJ1-5): SQTIHQWPATLVQPVGSPLSLECTVEGTSNPNLYWYRQAAGRGLQLLFYSVGIGQISSEVPQNLSASRPQDRQFILSSKKLLLSDSGFYLCAWSTTGGNQPQHFGDGTRLSIL.

The gene calls are TRBV29-1 and TRBJ2-1; 12 bases are a match to TRBD2. V was clipped by 3 bases and J by 3 bases; unmatched bases: 12. There are 18 residues in the CDR3. Germline V lookup: CDR1 SQVTM, CDR2 ANQGSEA. The CDR3 nucleotides read TGCAGCGTTGACCCTAGCGGGAGGGTTTTCACCTACTACAATGAGCAGTTCTTC. This codes for CSVDPSGRVFTYYNEQFF.

The V gene is TRBV7-2, the J gene TRBJ1-2; 7 nucleotides align to TRBD1. Germline loops: CDR1 SGHTA, CDR2 FQGNSA. V gave up 6 bases and J gave up 4 bases; unmatched junction bases: 11. CDR3 length equals 15 residues. The CDR3, as DNA: TGTGCCAGCAGTCAAGAAGACAGGGACACCTATGGCTACACCTTC. It is translated as CASSQEDRDTYGYTF.

This clone was detected once. The V call is TRBV18, the J call TRBJ2-6, with D tentatively TRBD2 (5 bases). This CDR3 has 17 amino acids. Trimming removed 3 bases from V and 0 bases from J, with 12 bases in between. Germline V gene data show CDR1 as KGHSH and CDR2 as LQKENI. CDR3 sequence reads: CASSPSEAISGANVLTF. CDR3 bases: TGTGCCAGCTCACCTTCGGAGGCCATCTCTGGGGCCAACGTCCTGACTTTC.

V usage is TRBV4-1 and J usage is TRBJ1-4, with D hard to call. V shed 5 bases and J shed 4 bases, with 14 bases lying between them. The CDR3 extends over 15 amino acids. Germline loops: CDR1 MGHRA, CDR2 YSYEKL. CDR3 amino acids: CASSTWGGGNEKLFF. In DNA form, the CDR3 reads TGCGCCAGCAGCACCTGGGGTGGAGGTAATGAAAAACTGTTTTTT.

This clone has just one count. The rearrangement joins TRBV6-1 to TRBJ1-5; the match to TRBD1 covers 8 bases. After removal of 1 base from V and 2 bases from J, the junction contained 7 bases not matched to a gene. Germline V CDR1 and CDR2: MNHNS, SASEGT. The CDR3 runs 17 residues. The CDR3 spells CASSEVWGQVGNQPQHF. The CDR3, as DNA: TGTGCCAGCAGTGAAGTGTGGGGACAGGTGGGCAATCAGCCCCAGCATTTT.

This rearrangement joins TRBV5-4 to TRBJ2-7, with 14 nucleotides matching TRBD2. V shed 6 bases and J 2 bases; nucleotides not matched to a gene: 16. Germline loops: CDR1 SGHNT, CDR2 YYREEE (reference sequence). This CDR3 contains 19 residues. CDR3 sequence: CASNVPGLAGVAFPYEQYF. The CDR3 region has the DNA TGTGCCAGCAACGTCCCGGGACTAGCGGGAGTCGCCTTTCCCTACGAGCAGTACTTC.

The V and J genes are TRBV30 and TRBJ2-7; D is perhaps TRBD2 (5 bases). Germline V CDR1 and CDR2: GTSNPN, SVGIG (reference sequence). There are 12 residues in the CDR3. Trimming removed 0 bases at V and 4 bases at J, with 7 bases between. In nucleotides, the CDR3 is TGTGCCTGGAGTGTGTCGGGGTACGAGCAGTACTTC. Protein product: CAWSVSGYEQYF.

This clone was detected a few times. The chain has TRBV19 and TRBJ1-6, with D hard to call. The germline V gene encodes CDR1 LNHDA and CDR2 SQIVND (reference sequence). V lost 0 bases and J lost 10, with 16 bases in between. CDR3 length: 16 amino acids. The CDR3 DNA is TGTGCCAGTAGTATAGATCTCGGAGACCCCGGGTCACCCCTCCACTTT. Translating it yields CASSIDLGDPGSPLHF.

This rearrangement joins TRBV5-1 to TRBJ2-1; tentatively, D is TRBD2 (6 bases). The CDR3 has 16 residues. Per the germline V gene, CDR1 is SGHRS and CDR2 is YFSETQ. The ends were cut back, 1 base at V and 0 bases at J, with 11 bases in the middle. The CDR3 nucleotides are TGCGCCAGCAGCTTGTTTTCCGGGAGCTCCTACAATGAGCAGTTCTTC. Translated, it gives CASSLFSGSSYNEQFF.

This chain joins TRBV4-2 and TRBJ2-3; weak D call: TRBD2 (6 bases). Germline V gives CDR1 LGHNA, CDR2 YNFKEQ. The CDR3 contains 14 residues. The V gene lost 3 bases and the J gene lost 5 bases, with 12 bases spanning the gap. CDR3 coding DNA: TGTGCCAGCAGCCAGCCCTGGGGAGGAGATACGCAGTATTTT. It codes for CASSQPWGGDTQYF.

The chain employs TRBV30 and TRBJ1-5, with D possibly being TRBD1 (6 bases). Trimming took off 1 base at V and 6 bases at J, with 10 bases between the two ends. Germline values: CDR1 GTSNPN, CDR2 SVGIG (reference sequence). The CDR3 contains 13 residues. This CDR3 is CAWSDRESQPQHF. Here the CDR3 DNA reads TGTGCCTGGAGTGACAGGGAGAGTCAGCCCCAGCATTTT.

The chain recombines TRBV4-3 with TRBJ2-3; TRBD2 might be the D (6 bases). CDR1 LGHNA and CDR2 YSLEER come from the germline V gene. With 1 base removed from V and 2 bases from J, the gap between germline ends came to 13 bases. The CDR3 is 16 amino acids. The CDR3: CASSQGAGGTTDTQYF. The CDR3 bases are TGCGCCAGCAGCCAAGGAGCGGGTGGGACCACAGATACGCAGTATTTT.